The 27 T cell receptor beta chains below all came from one sample that was sequenced in a study of T-cell reconstitution after alpha-beta-depleted transplantation in children. Unique molecular identifiers tagged the TCRbeta library. TCRdb reprocessed the PCR reads via MiXCR and lists one record per CDR3 protein. The table records over 400,000 distinct CDR3 sequences, 12% of them present only once. The specimen was PBMCs from the stem cell graft donor, collected from the stem cell graft. The receptors here all came from a human donor who donated a stem cell graft to a child with combined immunodeficiency.

The genes are TRBV5-1 and TRBJ2-7; tentatively, D is TRBD1 or TRBD2 (5 bases each). Germline values: CDR1 SGHRS, CDR2 YFSETQ. V lost 4 bases and J 5 bases, leaving 19 bases between the germline ends. This CDR3 comprises 15 residues. In DNA, the CDR3 is TGCGCCAGCAGCCCAGGGACCCTGATCACCCACGAGCAGTACTTC. The encoded protein is CASSPGTLITHEQYF.

In this sample, this clonotype turned up many times. The chain combines TRBV12-3 or TRBV12-4 with TRBJ2-7; TRBD2 agrees at 12 bases. The junction had 9 bases not matched to a gene; V was cut back by 5 bases and J by 7 bases. This CDR3 has 15 residues. The CDR3 bases are TGTGCCAGCAGTCCTCGACTAGCGGGAGTAGGTGAGCAGTACTTC. This codes for CASSPRLAGVGEQYF.

The genes are TRBV4-3 and TRBJ2-7, with 7 bases that match TRBD1. Trimming cost V 0 bases and J 3 bases; bases outside gene matches: 14. CDR1 is LGHNA and CDR2 is YSLEER in the germline V gene. The CDR3 runs to 18 residues. CDR3 protein: CASSQDRAGQVTFYEQYF. In DNA form, the CDR3 reads TGCGCCAGCAGCCAAGATCGCGCAGGACAGGTTACCTTCTACGAGCAGTACTTC.

The J gene is TRBJ2-7, the V gene TRBV20-1, with 7 nucleotides matching TRBD1. Germline CDR1 and CDR2: DFQATT and SNEGSKA (reference sequence). Unmatched junction bases numbered 8, after V lost 3 bases and J lost 0 bases. The CDR3 covers 15 residues. CDR3 DNA sequence: TGCAGTGCTAGGGGACCGGGACAGTTCTCCTACGAGCAGTACTTC. Amino acid sequence: CSARGPGQFSYEQYF.

To note about this clonotype: A much larger clone sits a single nucleotide away, making a read error possible. The chain joins TRBV11-1 to TRBJ2-7; no reliable D call. Per germline, CDR1 SGHAT and CDR2 FQDESV (reference sequence). The CDR3 covers 13 residues. The CDR3 region is CASSRLISYKQYF. The CDR3 DNA sequence: TGTGCCAGCAGCCGACTCATCTCCTACAAGCAGTACTTC.

This clonotype was observed a few times. The rearrangement joins TRBV24-1 to TRBJ2-1, with 11 bases fitting TRBD2. CDR1 is KGHDR and CDR2 is SFDVKD in the germline V gene. V lost 1 base to trimming and J lost 7 bases; unmatched junction nucleotides: 14. The CDR3 is 19 amino acids. CDR3 residues: CATSDFGIVSGRARNEQFF. CDR3 nucleotides: TGTGCCACCAGTGATTTCGGGATCGTTAGCGGGAGGGCTAGGAATGAGCAGTTCTTC.

The chain carries TRBV20-1 and TRBJ1-5; 8 bases align to TRBD1. The CDR3 is 11 residues long. Per the germline V gene, CDR1 is DFQATT and CDR2 is SNEGSKA (reference sequence). J was trimmed by 16 bases and V by 6 bases; bases with no gene match: 11. The CDR3 nucleotides are TGCAGTGCCACACAGGGGGGTCTTCCTCATTTT. This sequence encodes CSATQGGLPHF.

This rearrangement joins TRBV5-6 to TRBJ1-1; no definite D call. The length of the CDR3 is 16 residues. CDR1 and CDR2 (germline): SGHDT, YYEEEE. V was trimmed by 4 bases and J by 4 bases, leaving 20 bases between them. For the CDR3, the DNA is TGTGCCAGCAGCCCGCTTGTGGCTTTGGGAAGCACTGAAGCTTTCTTT. Protein product: CASSPLVALGSTEAFF.

This clonotype was seen a few times. CDR3 sequence (DNA): TGTGCCAGCAAGGGGACTGAAGCTTTCTTT. Its translation is CASKGTEAFF. The J gene is TRBJ1-1, the V gene TRBV27, with TRBD1 as a possible D gene (5 bases). The length of the CDR3 is 10 residues. V lost 7 bases and J lost 5, with 5 bases in between. Germline-derived CDR1 and CDR2 are MNHEY and SMNVEV (reference sequence).

This rearrangement joins TRBV5-1 to TRBJ2-1; possible D gene TRBD2, 5 bases. The germline V and J ends were trimmed by 0 bases and 8 bases, with 12 bases remaining between them. This CDR3 contains 14 residues. Per germline, CDR1 SGHRS and CDR2 YFSETQ. In DNA, the CDR3 is TGCGCCAGCAGCTTGGGTTCGGGATTGTATGAGCAGTTCTTC. This codes for CASSLGSGLYEQFF.

This clonotype has at least ten counts. The rearrangement uses TRBV12-3 or TRBV12-4 and TRBJ2-3; no definite D call. Trimming stripped 7 bases from V and 4 bases from J, with 9 bases between. The CDR3 loop spans 12 amino acids. The CDR3 is CASTALPDTQYF. In nucleotides, the CDR3 is TGTGCCAGCACCGCCTTGCCAGATACGCAGTATTTT.

The V and J genes are TRBV10-3 and TRBJ2-1; 9 bases agree with TRBD1. With 7 bases clipped from V and 9 bases from J, the junction kept 10 bases outside the gene matches. This CDR3 region has 14 residues. Germline lookup yields CDR1 ENHRY and CDR2 SYGVKD. The DNA of the CDR3 is TGTGCCATCAAGGACGGGACAGGGAATTCTGAGCAGTTCTTC. Its protein is CAIKDGTGNSEQFF.

This clonotype was counted between two and nine times. V usage is TRBV4-2 and J usage is TRBJ2-2; no definite D call. Germline V gene sequence: CDR1 LGHNA, CDR2 YNFKEQ. Trimming took 4 bases from V and 7 from J, leaving 16 bases between them. The CDR3 totals 15 residues. In DNA form, the CDR3 reads TGTGCCAGCAGCCTTCAGTCGGGTTTTGACGGGGAGCTGTTTTTT. It is translated as CASSLQSGFDGELFF.

This clonotype was picked up a small number of times. V and J are TRBV20-1 and TRBJ2-7; no clear D gene. V was cut by 6 bases and J by 6 bases, with 18 bases left in between. The CDR3 covers 13 residues. Looked up from germline, CDR1 is DFQATT and CDR2 is SNEGSKA (reference sequence). The CDR3 sequence: CSAPRNLGGEQYF. CDR3 DNA sequence: TGCAGTGCCCCCCGGAATCTTGGTGGCGAGCAGTACTTC.

This clonotype showed up many times. This chain joins TRBV24-1 and TRBJ2-1; D is uncertain. Trimming cost V 0 bases and J 0 bases, with 5 bases left between them. Germline lookup yields CDR1 KGHDR and CDR2 SFDVKD. The CDR3 sequence is 15 residues long. CDR3 loop: CATSDLTVSYNEQFF. CDR3 DNA: TGTGCCACCAGTGATTTGACGGTCTCCTACAATGAGCAGTTCTTC.

V is TRBV7-2 and J is TRBJ1-4; D is undetermined. Germline V gene lookup returns CDR1 SGHTA and CDR2 FQGNSA. The CDR3 contains 13 residues. V was shortened by 3 bases and J by 4 bases, with 6 bases between the two germline ends. The CDR3 DNA sequence: TGTGCCAGCAGCTTTAGGCTTAATGAAAAACTGTTTTTT. It translates to CASSFRLNEKLFF. Filled out from reference TRBV7-2 and TRBJ1-4, the complete variable domain reads GAGVSQSPSNKVTEKGKDVELRCDPISGHTALYWYRQSLGQGLEFLIYFQGNSAPDKSGLPSDRFSAERTGGSVSTLTIQRTQQEDSAVYLCASSFRLNEKLFFGSGTQLSVL.

The rearrangement joins TRBV15 to TRBJ1-2; TRBD1 matches 10 bases. CDR3 length equals 15 residues. J lost 5 bases, V lost 4 bases, and 7 bases had no gene match. CDR1 and CDR2 from the germline V gene are LNHNV and YYDKDF (reference sequence). The CDR3 sequence: CATSTTGGGWYGYTF. CDR3 DNA sequence: TGTGCCACCAGCACGACAGGGGGCGGGTGGTATGGCTACACCTTC.

This clonotype was observed many times. The genes are TRBV24-1 and TRBJ2-1, with 7 positions matching TRBD1. Germline V gives CDR1 KGHDR, CDR2 SFDVKD. The CDR3 totals 12 residues. V lost 4 bases and J lost 8; bases outside the gene matches: 1. CDR3 sequence reads: CATSEGGDEQFF. In DNA form, the CDR3 reads TGTGCCACCAGTGAAGGGGGCGATGAGCAGTTCTTC.

This clonotype has only a few counts. The J gene is TRBJ1-1, the V gene TRBV5-1, with TRBD1 as a possible D gene (5 bases). CDR1 and CDR2 (germline): SGHRS, YFSETQ. V was pared by 4 bases and J by 0 bases, with 16 bases between. The CDR3 covers 16 residues. The DNA for the CDR3 is TGCGCCAGCAGCCCCGGTGGGGCGGGGATGAACACTGAAGCTTTCTTT. This encodes CASSPGGAGMNTEAFF.

The genes are TRBV5-6 and TRBJ2-6, with D perhaps TRBD2 (5 bases). This CDR3 has 16 residues. The V end was cut by 2 bases, the J end by 0 bases, with 9 bases between. CDR1 and CDR2 (germline): SGHDT, YYEEEE. CDR3 coding DNA: TGTGCCAGCAGCTTCGCGGGTCGCTCTGGGGCCAACGTCCTGACTTTC. It yields the protein CASSFAGRSGANVLTF.

The J gene is TRBJ2-2, the V gene TRBV6-2 or TRBV6-3; D ambiguous. The V and J ends lost 6 bases and 5 bases respectively, with 10 bases between them. CDR3 length equals 13 residues. Per germline, CDR1 MNHEY and CDR2 SVGEGT. CDR3 nucleotides: TGTGCCAGCAGCCCATGGCCTACCGGGGAGCTGTTTTTT. The encoded protein is CASSPWPTGELFF.

The sample holds many counts of this clonotype. The rearrangement joins TRBV20-1 to TRBJ2-5; D could derive from TRBD1 or TRBD2 (5 bases each). The CDR3 covers 14 residues. Germline CDR1 is DFQATT and CDR2 is SNEGSKA (reference sequence). Trimming pared 0 bases from V and 4 bases from J, leaving 12 bases between. The CDR3 loop is CSARDLRGRETQYF. The CDR3 DNA is TGCAGTGCTAGAGATCTGAGGGGCCGAGAGACCCAGTACTTC.

This clonotype was observed a few times. The chain joins TRBV20-1 to TRBJ2-5; a weak D match, TRBD1 (6 bases). CDR1 and CDR2 (germline): DFQATT, SNEGSKA (reference sequence). V gave up 3 bases and J gave up 1 base, with 12 bases separating them. This CDR3 is built from 14 residues. The chain's CDR3 is CSARGAAPQETQYF. In DNA form, the CDR3 reads TGCAGTGCTAGGGGGGCAGCCCCCCAAGAGACCCAGTACTTC.

This clonotype occurred many times. The chain is built from TRBV15 and TRBJ2-2, with TRBD1 identical over 8 bases. Germline V gene lookup returns CDR1 LNHNV and CDR2 YYDKDF (reference sequence). With V trimmed by 4 bases and J by 5 bases, 6 bases remained unmatched. The CDR3 loop spans 15 amino acids. CDR3 sequence reads: CATSTGQGATGELFF. CDR3 nucleotide sequence: TGTGCCACCAGCACAGGACAGGGAGCAACCGGGGAGCTGTTTTTT.

This clonotype was picked up a small number of times. The chain couples TRBV11-2 to TRBJ2-5, with 7 nucleotides matching TRBD2. Trimming took 3 bases from V and 5 from J; bases not matched to a gene: 12. The CDR3 runs 16 residues. CDR1 is SGHAT, CDR2 FQNNGV, per germline. The CDR3 DNA is TGTGCCAGCAGCTTCTTCTTTGCTAGCGGACGGGAGACCCAGTACTTC. This codes for CASSFFFASGRETQYF.

The chain joins TRBV29-1 to TRBJ2-5; no clear D gene. CDR3 length: 13 amino acids. V was cut by 7 bases and J by 2 bases, with 14 bases left in between. Germline loops: CDR1 SQVTM, CDR2 ANQGSEA. For the CDR3, the DNA is TGCAGCGGAAGTAGGAGTGCTCAAGAGACCCAGTACTTC. It translates to CSGSRSAQETQYF.

This clonotype was seen at least ten times. This chain links TRBV5-1 with TRBJ2-1; 10 nucleotides line up with TRBD2. This CDR3 has 17 residues. V gave up 1 base and J gave up 3 bases; unmatched junction bases: 7. Germline V gives CDR1 SGHRS, CDR2 YFSETQ. CDR3 coding DNA: TGCGCCAGCAGCTTGACTAGCGGGACGAACTACTACAATGAGCAGTTCTTC. Protein product: CASSLTSGTNYYNEQFF. Drawing the rest from reference TRBV5-1 and TRBJ2-1, the complete variable domain is KAGVTQTPRYLIKTRGQQVTLSCSPISGHRSVSWYQQTPGQGLQFLFEYFSETQRNKGNFPGRFSGRQFSNSRSEMNVSTLELGDSALYLCASSLTSGTNYYNEQFFGPGTRLTVL.